These T cell receptor beta chains were read from a single sample in a study of T cell responses to AZD1222 COVID-19 vaccine. TCRdb keeps only in-frame clones here, not all; method: immunoSEQ multiplex PCR. Of about 160,000 clones listed, approximately 87% were seen once; the top ten hold roughly 4%. The sequenced sample was peripheral blood, obtained 28 days after the second AZD1222 dose. The source is an adult who received the AZD1222 COVID-19 vaccine. CDR3s include the opening cysteine and the closing phenylalanine or tryptophan. A D gene is named only where the DNA matches it firmly. Expanded clones are given a class, and other clones once, few, many or no size at all.

CASSLRQGPMNTEAFF,TGTGCCAGCAGCTTACGACAGGGGCCGATGAACACTGAAGCTTTCTTT,.,TRBJ1-1,TRBD1,TRBV7-9
CASSQDSEQYF,TGTGCCAGCAGCCAAGACTCCGAGCAGTACTTC,.,TRBJ2-7,.,TRBV4-2
CASSAVADTQYF,TGTGCCAGCAGTGCGGTCGCAGATACGCAGTATTTT,.,TRBJ2-3,.,TRBV6-2/TRBV6-3
CASSRITSTDTQYF,TGTGCCAGCAGCCGGATAACTAGCACAGATACGCAGTATTTT,.,TRBJ2-3,.,TRBV3-1/TRBV3-2
CASSLVVSPLGEAFF,TGTGCCAGCAGCTTAGTGGTATCCCCCCTTGGTGAAGCTTTCTTT,once,TRBJ1-1,.,TRBV7-2
CASRPGGAGNQPQHF,TGTGCCAGTAGGCCTGGGGGCGCGGGCAATCAGCCCCAGCATTTT,.,TRBJ1-5,.,TRBV19
CASSLTRREQFF,TGTGCCAGCAGTTTAACGCGGCGTGAGCAGTTCTTC,.,TRBJ2-1,.,TRBV12-3/TRBV12-4
CASSPDRYEQYF,TGTGCCAGCAGCCCGGACAGATACGAGCAGTACTTC,few,TRBJ2-7,.,TRBV14
CASSTSPGQSYGYTF,TGTGCCAGCAGCACAAGCCCGGGACAGAGCTATGGCTACACCTTC,.,TRBJ1-2,TRBD1,TRBV9
CASSYRTAFNEKLFF,TGTGCCAGCAGTTACCGGACAGCTTTTAATGAAAAACTGTTTTTT,.,TRBJ1-4,.,TRBV27
CASSVASGGTGNTIYF,TGTGCCAGCAGCGTAGCCTCCGGGGGGACGGGAAACACCATATATTTT,.,TRBJ1-3,.,TRBV9
CASQRDSSSWESQETQYF,TGTGCCAGCCAACGGGACAGCTCCTCTTGGGAGTCCCAAGAGACCCAGTACTTC,.,TRBJ2-5,TRBD1,TRBV10-3
CASSLWLENYGYTF,TGTGCCAGCAGCTTATGGTTAGAGAACTATGGCTACACCTTC,.,TRBJ1-2,.,TRBV7-2
CASSAAGTGNTEAFF,TGTGCCAGCAGCGCTGCCGGGACAGGGAACACTGAAGCTTTCTTT,once,TRBJ1-1,TRBD1,TRBV6-5
CASSITTGDVEQFF,TGTGCCAGTAGTATAACCACAGGGGATGTTGAGCAGTTCTTC,.,TRBJ2-1,TRBD1,TRBV19
CASSAAMNTEAFF,TGTGCCAGCAGCGCGGCCATGAACACTGAAGCTTTCTTT,.,TRBJ1-1,.,TRBV12-3/TRBV12-4
CARGQNTEAFF,TGTGCCAGAGGACAGAACACTGAAGCTTTCTTT,.,TRBJ1-1,.,TRBV2
CAWSLGGLGPQHF,TGTGCCTGGAGTCTGGGGGGCCTGGGGCCCCAGCATTTT,once,TRBJ1-5,.,TRBV30
CASSPTGGFYTEAFF,TGTGCCAGCAGCCCGACAGGGGGCTTCTACACTGAAGCTTTCTTT,.,TRBJ1-1,TRBD1,TRBV11-2
CASTPTEAGTGELFF,TGTGCCAGCACCCCGACAGAGGCCGGCACCGGGGAGCTGTTTTTT,.,TRBJ2-2,.,TRBV2
CASSIGGGNDNQPQHF,TGTGCCAGTAGTATCGGTGGAGGAAATGACAATCAGCCCCAGCATTTT,once,TRBJ1-5,.,TRBV19
CASSQDAGVGQPQHF,TGCGCCAGCAGCCAAGATGCAGGGGTTGGTCAGCCCCAGCATTTT,.,TRBJ1-5,.,TRBV4-1
CAWTAGNYGYTF,TGTGCCTGGACGGCAGGGAACTATGGCTACACCTTC,.,TRBJ1-2,.,TRBV30
CATSREGGTSTDTQYF,TGTGCCACCAGCAGAGAGGGGGGAACTAGCACAGATACGCAGTATTTT,.,TRBJ2-3,.,TRBV15
CASSQDGSTKGYTF,TGTGCCAGCAGTCAGGACGGGAGCACAAAAGGCTACACCTTC,.,TRBJ1-2,.,TRBV6-6
CASSLGGSNQPQHF,TGTGCCAGCAGCTTAGGAGGGAGCAATCAGCCCCAGCATTTT,.,TRBJ1-5,.,TRBV5-6
CAGSNSNQPQHF,TGTGCCGGATCAAACAGCAATCAGCCCCAGCATTTT,.,TRBJ1-5,.,TRBV6-1
CSARKSGEQYF,TGCAGTGCTAGAAAGTCCGGAGAGCAGTACTTC,.,TRBJ2-7,.,TRBV20-1
CASSDATAHGGYTF,TGTGCCAGCTCAGACGCGACAGCCCACGGGGGCTACACCTTC,.,TRBJ1-2,.,TRBV18
CASSQPGPGAEQYF,TGTGCCAGCAGCCAGCCGGGACCTGGGGCCGAGCAGTACTTC,.,TRBJ2-7,.,TRBV3-1/TRBV3-2
CASSLARGHDYGYTF,TGTGCCAGCAGCTTAGCGCGGGGACATGACTATGGCTACACCTTC,.,TRBJ1-2,.,TRBV7-2
CASSRDTYTQYF,TGTGCCAGCAGCAGGGACACATATACGCAGTATTTT,.,TRBJ2-3,.,TRBV7-2
CASSFSIAAGYTF,TGTGCCAGCAGTTTTTCTATAGCGGCGGGCTACACCTTC,.,TRBJ1-2,.,TRBV27
CASSFSTDTQYF,TGCGCCAGCAGCTTCTCCACAGATACGCAGTATTTT,.,TRBJ2-3,.,TRBV5-1
CASSWPGTGLNTEAFF,TGTGCCAGCAGCTGGCCCGGGACAGGGTTGAACACTGAAGCTTTCTTT,few,TRBJ1-1,TRBD1,TRBV7-9
CSVGTGGNTIYF,TGCAGCGTCGGGACAGGTGGAAACACCATATATTTT,once,TRBJ1-3,TRBD1,TRBV29-1
CASSLGSKDEKLFF,TGCGCCAGCAGCTTAGGGAGCAAGGATGAAAAACTGTTTTTT,.,TRBJ1-4,.,TRBV5-1
CASSPRTLSNTEAFF,TGTGCCAGCAGCCCTCGGACCCTATCGAACACTGAAGCTTTCTTT,once,TRBJ1-1,.,TRBV5-4
CASSWSTITEAFF,TGTGCCAGCAGTTGGTCGACAATTACTGAAGCTTTCTTT,.,TRBJ1-1,.,TRBV12-3/TRBV12-4
CASSESLSQETQYF,TGCGCCAGCAGTGAGTCCCTAAGTCAAGAGACCCAGTACTTC,.,TRBJ2-5,.,TRBV10-1
CASSFSTTVFDIQYF,TGTGCCAGCAGCTTCTCCACCACTGTGTTTGACATTCAGTACTTC,.,TRBJ2-4,.,TRBV9
CAIRTDLNTEAFF,TGTGCCATTAGGACAGACCTGAACACTGAAGCTTTCTTT,.,TRBJ1-1,.,TRBV10-3
CASRQPNPSYEQYF,TGTGCCAGCCGACAACCCAATCCTTCCTACGAGCAGTACTTC,.,TRBJ2-7,.,TRBV25-1
CAISDLGPISHLHF,TGTGCCATCAGTGACTTAGGACCGATAAGTCACCTCCACTTT,.,TRBJ1-6,.,TRBV10-3
CASSPVGYGYTF,TGTGCCAGCAGTCCGGTGGGCTATGGCTACACCTTC,.,TRBJ1-2,.,TRBV6-5
CASSFLPNTDTQYF,TGTGCCAGCAGCTTTCTCCCCAACACAGATACGCAGTATTTT,.,TRBJ2-3,.,TRBV13
CASSAGGQGFGYTF,TGTGCCAGCTCAGCAGGGGGACAGGGTTTTGGCTACACCTTC,.,TRBJ1-2,TRBD1,TRBV18
CASSWITRGARTEAFF,TGTGCCAGCAGTTGGATTACCAGGGGGGCGAGGACTGAAGCTTTCTTT,.,TRBJ1-1,TRBD1,TRBV28
CASSLALETASESGYTF,TGTGCCAGCAGCTTGGCGTTGGAGACGGCAAGTGAGTCTGGCTACACCTTC,.,TRBJ1-2,.,TRBV11-2
CASSQRDRAINEKLFF,TGCGCCAGCAGCCAGAGGGACAGGGCCATTAATGAAAAACTGTTTTTT,.,TRBJ1-4,TRBD1,TRBV4-3
CASSQGGSAGNTIYF,TGTGCCAGCAGCCAGGGAGGAAGTGCTGGAAACACCATATATTTT,.,TRBJ1-3,.,TRBV7-6
CATKDRVASYGYTF,TGTGCCACAAAGGACAGGGTAGCCTCCTATGGCTACACCTTC,.,TRBJ1-2,TRBD1,TRBV15
CASGVGGPQHF,TGTGCTAGTGGGGTGGGGGGGCCCCAGCATTTT,.,TRBJ1-5,.,TRBV12-5
CASSVAAKNRGQAFF,TGTGCCAGCAGCGTAGCTGCGAAAAACAGGGGGCAAGCTTTCTTT,.,TRBJ1-1,TRBD1,TRBV9
CASSPPGGGRPGELFF,TGTGCCAGCAGCCCTCCGGGGGGGGGCCGTCCCGGGGAGCTGTTTTTT,.,TRBJ2-2,TRBD2,TRBV9
CASSSGREAFF,TGTGCCAGCAGTTCCGGAAGAGAAGCTTTCTTT,.,TRBJ1-1,.,TRBV12-3/TRBV12-4